The T cell receptor (beta chain) under discussion was sequenced for a study of cytomegalovirus exposure and HLA in healthy donors. Healthy bone marrow donors made up the cohort. Germline loops: CDR1 SGHAT, CDR2 FQNNGV. Trimming stripped 0 bases from V and 5 bases from J, with 14 bases between. The CDR3 extends over 15 amino acids. The count of this clone is one. Primers for the PCR totalled 60 Vbeta and 13 Jbeta. Repertoires were generated with immunoSEQ multiplex PCR, while TCRdb's copy carries only in-frame clones and drops some. The table lists about 120,000 clones, 78% of them singletons. V is TRBV11-2 and J is TRBJ2-7; D is possibly TRBD1 (5 bases). What was sequenced was PBMCs. The TCR was taken from a woman between 25 and 40 years old in good health and CMV-seropositive. CDR3 sequence (DNA): TGTGCCAGCAGCTTAGATAAAATAGGGGTGCACGAGCAGTACTTC. Amino acids: CASSLDKIGVHEQYF.